Presented here are 21 T cell receptor beta chains from one specimen sequenced in a study of breast tumors, draining lymph nodes, adjacent tissues. Via MiXCR, TCRdb re-called the multiplex PCR reads, giving one row per CDR3 protein. The table includes fewer than 80,000 distinct CDR3 sequences, approximately 40% detected once. The sequenced sample was breast tumor tissue. Receptors originate from a female donor with breast cancer. Some clones in this sample may be carry-over from other donors' samples.

Concerning this clonotype: A much more abundant neighbour one base away suggests this may be a read error. The chain employs TRBV12-3 or TRBV12-4 and TRBJ1-2; D is unclear. This CDR3 spans 13 amino acids. The CDR3 DNA is TGTGCCAGCAGTTTCCCACTTAACTGTGGCTACACCTTC. This gives the protein CASSFPLNCGYTF.

Many counts were recorded for this clonotype. This sequence joins TRBV29-1 and TRBJ2-7, with D unclear. Germline V gene sequence: CDR1 SQVTM, CDR2 ANQGSEA. V shed 7 bases and J shed 5 bases, with 9 bases lying between them. CDR3 length equals 10 residues. The CDR3 loop is CSATQHEQYF. The CDR3 DNA is TGCAGCGCCACTCAACACGAGCAGTACTTC.

This clonotype ranks as medium-sized. The chain links TRBV7-9 to TRBJ2-2, with D possibly matching TRBD1 (5 bases). CDR1 and CDR2 from the germline V gene are SEHNR and FQNEAQ (reference sequence). The CDR3 is made up of 15 amino acids. V was cut by 1 base and J by 1 base, with 7 bases left in between. CDR3 residues: CASSLVQGNTGELFF. The DNA for the CDR3 is TGTGCCAGCAGCTTAGTTCAGGGGAACACCGGGGAGCTGTTTTTT. Using reference TRBV7-9 and TRBJ2-2 for the parts outside the CDR3, the full variable domain is DTGVSQNPRHKITKRGQNVTFRCDPISEHNRLYWYRQTLGQGPEFLTYFQNEAQLEKSRLLSDRFSAERPKGSFSTLEIQRTEQGDSAMYLCASSLVQGNTGELFFGEGSRLTVL.

This clonotype appeared many times. The chain carries TRBV20-1 and TRBJ2-7; 14 nucleotides align to TRBD2. This CDR3 region has 15 residues. Per germline, CDR1 DFQATT and CDR2 SNEGSKA (reference sequence). Losses at the gene ends were 6 bases for V and 6 bases for J; bases not matched to a gene: 10. The CDR3 DNA sequence: TGCAGTGCGTTGGGACTAGCGGGAGTCGGATCCGAGCAGTACTTC. Its protein product is CSALGLAGVGSEQYF.

This clonotype occurred many times. The CDR3 spells CASSQTQPLPPERGKDPYEQYF. The CDR3 nucleotides are TGTGCCAGCAGCCAAACCCAGCCCCTACCTCCCGAACGAGGAAAAGACCCCTACGAGCAGTACTTC. The genes are TRBV14 and TRBJ2-7; D is ambiguous. The CDR3 consists of 22 residues. CDR1 and CDR2 from the germline V gene are SGHDN and FVKESK. V was clipped by 2 bases and J by 2 bases, with 34 bases between them.

With regard to this clonotype: This is likely a read error, given that the CDR3 carries no conserved phenylalanine or tryptophan at its end. The DNA is omitted, as the CDR3 cannot be located on it reliably, and the CDR3 follows TCRdb's listing. V is TRBV12-3 or TRBV12-4 and J is TRBJ1-6. Ends included, the CDR3 has 11 residues. CDR3 amino acids: CASGLSARTDV.

V usage is TRBV4-1 and J usage is TRBJ2-3; 8 bases fit TRBD2. CDR1 MGHRA and CDR2 YSYEKL come from the germline V gene. Trimming cost V 0 bases and J 5 bases; bases outside gene matches: 4. CDR3 length equals 15 residues. The CDR3 here is CASSQEERELDTQYF. CDR3 bases: TGCGCCAGCAGCCAAGAAGAGCGGGAGTTAGATACGCAGTATTTT.

This clonotype was seen at least ten times. The genes are TRBV3-1 and TRBJ1-3, with D possibly being TRBD1 (5 bases). Germline V gives CDR1 LGHDT, CDR2 YNNKEL (reference sequence). V was cut by 6 bases and J by 0 bases, with 12 bases left in between. CDR3 length: 15 residues. DNA for the CDR3: TGTGCCAGCAGGGGGACGGGGGTCTCTGGAAACACCATATATTTT. It encodes CASRGTGVSGNTIYF.

This clonotype has ten or more counts. Germline is not matched at one junction end, which may reflect a read error. The chain employs TRBV7-2 and TRBJ2-5; 8 bases align to TRBD2. The CDR3 loop spans 17 amino acids. The germline gives CDR1 SGHTA, CDR2 FQGNSA. Here the CDR3 reads CASSLGSRAGGGEPQYF. The DNA for the CDR3 is TGTGCCAGCAGCTTAGGCTCTCGGGCGGGGGGTGGAGAGCCCCAGTACTTC.

This clonotype was picked up many times. The chain recombines TRBV4-2 with TRBJ1-5; 9 bases match TRBD1. The CDR3 has 15 residues. The germline CDR1 and CDR2 sequences are LGHNA and YNFKEQ. V trimming: 3 bases; J trimming: 5 bases; junction bases outside the gene matches: 5. CDR3 in amino acids: CASSHERDRDQPQHF. The CDR3 nucleotides read TGTGCCAGCAGCCACGAGAGGGACAGGGATCAGCCCCAGCATTTT.

This clonotype was seen ten or more times. The J gene is TRBJ2-7, the V gene TRBV7-9, with TRBD2 matching over 12 bases. Germline CDR1 and CDR2: SEHNR and FQNEAQ (reference sequence). Trimming took 1 base from V and 9 from J; bases not matched to a gene: 10. This CDR3 comprises 16 residues. CDR3 nucleotides: TGTGCCAGCAGCTTAGACTTGACTAGCGGGAGCCAGGGGCAGTACTTC. Amino acid sequence: CASSLDLTSGSQGQYF. Full variable domain (outside the CDR3, taken from reference TRBV7-9 and TRBJ2-7): DTGVSQNPRHKITKRGQNVTFRCDPISEHNRLYWYRQTLGQGPEFLTYFQNEAQLEKSRLLSDRFSAERPKGSFSTLEIQRTEQGDSAMYLCASSLDLTSGSQGQYFGPGTRLTVT.

There are many counts of this clonotype. At one end the junction does not follow the germline gene, possibly because of a read error. V is TRBV7-7 and J is TRBJ2-5; 8 bases match TRBD2. CDR1 is SSHAT, CDR2 FNYEAQ, per germline (reference sequence). The CDR3 is 15 amino acids. CDR3 nucleotides: TGTGCTAGCAGCGGTATCGGGGGGGCTGGTGAGACCCAGTACTTC. Translated: CASSGIGGAGETQYF.

At least ten counts were recorded for this clonotype. The chain carries TRBV7-3 and TRBJ2-6; D unclear. CDR3 length equals 14 residues. The germline CDR1 and CDR2 sequences are SGHTA and FQGTGA. V lost 4 bases and J lost 4, with 8 bases in between. The CDR3 loop is CASSSEWGANVLTF. DNA of the CDR3: TGTGCCAGCAGCTCGGAATGGGGGGCCAACGTCCTGACTTTC. The full variable domain, with the rest looked up from reference TRBV7-3 and TRBJ2-6, is GAGVSQTPSNKVTEKGKYVELRCDPISGHTALYWYRQSLGQGPEFLIYFQGTGAADDSGLPNDRFFAVRPEGSVSTLKIQRTERGDSAVYLCASSSEWGANVLTFGAGSRLTVL.

In this sample, this clonotype turned up many times. The V gene is TRBV10-3, the J gene TRBJ2-7; D is ambiguous. Germline V CDR1 and CDR2: ENHRY, SYGVKD. The CDR3 spans 17 residues. V was clipped by 3 bases and J by 7 bases, with 25 bases between them. In nucleotides, the CDR3 is TGTGCCATCAGTGAAGAAGGGTATAACAGCCCCTTTAATGAGCAGTACTTC. Its translation is CAISEEGYNSPFNEQYF.

At least ten counts were recorded for this clonotype. The chain couples TRBV20-1 to TRBJ1-2; TRBD1 might be the D (5 bases). CDR3 length: 22 amino acids. Germline V CDR1 and CDR2: DFQATT, SNEGSKA (reference sequence). The germline V and J ends were trimmed by 2 bases and 7 bases, with 41 bases remaining between them. CDR3 region: CSARNPGLAGRTSLFMSAGYTF. CDR3 DNA: TGCAGTGCTAGAAATCCGGGGTTAGCGGGAAGGACATCTCTCTTCATGTCGGCTGGCTACACCTTC.

Many counts were recorded for this clonotype. This chain uses TRBV19 with TRBJ2-7, with D perhaps matching TRBD1 (5 bases). Germline V gene sequence: CDR1 LNHDA, CDR2 SQIVND (reference sequence). CDR3 length: 13 residues. The V and J ends lost 4 bases and 2 bases respectively, with 9 bases between them. CDR3: CASSRQITYEQYF. CDR3 in DNA: TGTGCCAGTAGTAGACAGATAACCTACGAGCAGTACTTC.

This chain joins TRBV20-1 and TRBJ1-2, with D perhaps matching TRBD1 (6 bases). Trimming removed 1 base from V and 4 bases from J, with 7 bases in between. The germline CDR1 and CDR2 sequences are DFQATT and SNEGSKA (reference sequence). This CDR3 region has 12 residues. This chain's CDR3 is CSARGTAYGYTF. DNA of the CDR3: TGCAGTGCTAGAGGGACAGCCTATGGCTACACCTTC.

At least ten counts were recorded for this clonotype. V gene TRBV3-1 combines with J gene TRBJ2-7, with 10 bases matching TRBD2. CDR3 length: 16 amino acids. Germline V CDR1 and CDR2: LGHDT, YNNKEL (reference sequence). The V gene end was trimmed by 1 base and the J gene end by 7 bases; junction bases not matched to a gene: 10. The chain's CDR3 is CASSQGISGGRPEQYF. The CDR3 coding sequence is TGTGCCAGCAGCCAAGGGATTAGCGGGGGGAGGCCGGAGCAGTACTTC.

This chain connects TRBV12-3 or TRBV12-4 to TRBJ2-7; D is possibly TRBD1 (5 bases). Trimming left V 5 bases short and J 3 bases short, with 11 bases between. CDR3 length equals 13 residues. This CDR3 is CASSTRQHYEQYF. Here the CDR3 DNA reads TGTGCCAGCAGTACACGACAGCACTACGAGCAGTACTTC.

This clonotype has ten or more counts. J is TRBJ1-1 and V is TRBV20-1, with D maybe TRBD1 (5 bases). Trimming took 5 bases from V and 7 from J, leaving 17 bases between them. This CDR3 region has 13 residues. The germline gives CDR1 DFQATT, CDR2 SNEGSKA (reference sequence). The CDR3: CSAWDPNSVEAFF. The CDR3 bases are TGCAGTGCTTGGGACCCGAATTCCGTTGAAGCTTTCTTT.

In this sample, this clonotype turned up many times. The chain carries TRBV30 and TRBJ2-3; 10 bases map to TRBD2. CDR1 GTSNPN and CDR2 SVGIG come from the germline V gene (reference sequence). CDR3 length: 15 amino acids. V dropped 2 bases and J dropped 1; count of bases not matched to a gene: 3. The CDR3: CAWSWLAGGTDTQYF. The DNA for the CDR3 is TGTGCCTGGAGTTGGCTAGCGGGGGGCACAGATACGCAGTATTTT. Using reference TRBV30 and TRBJ2-3 for the parts outside the CDR3, the full variable domain is SQTIHQWPATLVQPVGSPLSLECTVEGTSNPNLYWYRQAAGRGLQLLFYSVGIGQISSEVPQNLSASRPQDRQFILSSKKLLLSDSGFYLCAWSWLAGGTDTQYFGPGTRLTVL.